This T cell receptor (beta chain) derives from a study of cytomegalovirus exposure and HLA in healthy donors (dated by TCRdb to about 2017). Some background on the complete study: An earlier analysis of a few hundred of the donors reported 250 to 350 Gb of sequence data and around 100 million unique TCR beta sequences obtained from 180 million or so T cells. Of the 300 to 500 genotyped donors, 65% to 90% were placed in the genetic ancestry cluster associated with self-reported Caucasian donors. The study aimed to test whether cataloging public T cell receptors could reveal signatures of past pathogen exposure. Genome-wide SNP genotypes for about 65% of the 666 donors were used in a later genetic analysis, which treated that subset as a discovery cohort. Around 330 gigabases of sequencing data and around 85 million unique TCR sequences made up an early release that covered 500 to 650 HLA-typed donors. A later analysis re-examined previously published TCR beta repertoires from about 670 donors and added high-resolution HLA genotyping to investigate patterns of TCR occurrence. Both class I and class II loci were covered by HLA typing, at four-digit resolution. Donor age, sex, ethnicity and CMV serostatus were compiled together with the repertoire data. All discovery cohort repertoires had been generated on a single sequencing platform. Along with the roughly 670-subject first cohort, a separate validation cohort of over a hundred different subjects was used. On average, approximately 250,000 unique TCR beta nucleotide sequences were sequenced per donor among fewer than 500 genotyped donors of the cohort, with about 19% of those sequences being non-productive. Using immunosequencing, the study profiled T cell repertoires from 500 to 800 subjects and related those repertoires to cytomegalovirus serostatus. To predict cytomegalovirus infection status, the study brought together high-throughput TCR immunosequencing, statistical association of individual TCRs with disease status, and machine learning. Roughly 5 DR-DQ haplotypes were treated as single units for association and clustering because of strong linkage in the cohort. The number of typed donors differed by locus: about 620-640 for A, B, C, DRB1 and DQB1; 522 for DQA1; some 610 for DPA1; and 400 to 480 for DPB1. Rather than using new phenotypic data, the later analysis identified candidate immune exposures from TCR beta sequences and from how often those sequences occurred across donors. In an earlier analysis of a few hundred of the donors, high-throughput TCR beta sequencing was used to judge whether each TCR beta V gene segment behaved as functional or pseudogenic. Overall study results and their limits: According to the authors, the approach could potentially be generalized to other disease states and immunological phenotypes. For the cohort, immune exposure information was limited to CMV serostatus. In an earlier analysis of about 600 of the donors, most TCR beta V segments appeared in productive rearrangements about 87% or about 30% of the time, broadly matching IMGT annotations. The study gave a list of 150 to 200 TCR beta chains associated with cytomegalovirus. In a later analysis, HLA-associated TCR beta chains were found to be more clonally expanded and to have lower generation probabilities than equally common non-associated chains. In vitro tests confirmed that a few of the cytomegalovirus-associated TCR beta chains recognize cytomegalovirus antigens. The classifier was reported to diagnose cytomegalovirus status with high specificity and sensitivity in both the original cohort and the validation cohort. Because HLA typing was unavailable for some donors at each locus, only the typed subset was used in association tests. The presence/absence analyses assumed that sequencing depth was roughly uniform across donors, and that assumption may not be true. In a later analysis, the rate of TCR association differed among HLA loci, with DRB1 alleles having the most associated TCRs and HLA-C alleles having the fewest. In a later analysis, about 16,000 TCR beta sequences were associated with specific HLA alleles at a false discovery rate of 0.05. The 87-base-pair reads could not distinguish some IMGT-functional V segments, including TRBV6-2 and TRBV6-3, so those segments were excluded. A cluster of highly shared sequence variants was judged likely to represent a technical artifact of the sequencing pipeline. Most TCR sequences were observed very rarely across donors, whereas some public TCRs were present in many individuals. The cohort was sequenced for TCR beta chains only, and without alpha or paired-chain data the features that could be detected were limited. Because counts were too low, about 17 rarely observed V segments, including chromosome 9 orphons, were excluded from the earlier analysis of about 500 of the donors. Linkage disequilibrium might explain the correlated functional status among segregating V segments, but an unknown experimental factor could not be ruled out. A further reported finding was that TCR beta sequences accurately predicted the HLA-A and HLA-B alleles for most subjects in the first cohort. Several of the top co-occurrence clusters appeared to be linked to parvovirus B19, influenza, CMV and Epstein-Barr virus, according to a later analysis. Compared with the roughly 700-donor mean, donors in an Asian-associated ancestry cluster had fewer N-insertions in productive TCRs, according to a later genetic analysis. According to a later analysis, most CMV-associated TCR beta chains appeared to be HLA-restricted, and the HLA associations seemed to be driven largely by CMV exposure. When HLA alleles, especially DR and DQ, strongly co-occurred, attributing TCR associations to individual alleles was difficult. In a later genetic analysis, a missense DCLRE1C variant was associated with V-gene and J-gene trimming of TCR beta chains, and the association was replicated in an independent cohort.

In the case of this clone: Its antigen is not yet known. Base-call qualities are not available, and no considerably larger clone is one nucleotide away.

The cohort comprised fewer than 750 healthy bone marrow donors. At the time of sampling, all cohort members were nominally healthy, though unrecorded immune exposures were likely present. The donor was CMV seronegative and was included in the group of a few hundred seronegative cohort members. A peripheral blood sample was provided by each donor, and peripheral blood mononuclear cells were used for TCR beta sequencing. Genomic DNA was extracted from the blood cell samples with the Qiagen DNeasy Blood Extraction Kit. Via the germline V gene, CDR1 is SGDLS and CDR2 YYNGEE. The CDR3 contains 17 residues, cysteine and phenylalanine counted. Solely the CDR3 DNA is kept, with 51 bases framed from the first base. Compared with germline, V lacks 0 bases and J lacks 4 bases; bases without a gene match: 11. The method behind the library was the immunoSEQ multiplex PCR assay. For the multiplex PCR, a mixture combining 60 forward primers for TCR Vbeta segments and 13 reverse primers for TCR Jbeta segments was used. The CDR3 region of rearranged TCR beta genes was amplified from genomic DNA by a multiplex PCR assay. The Illumina HiSeq System was used to sequence the amplified TCR beta libraries as 87-base-pair reads. The paper's data handling went like this. In a later analysis, some 80 million unique TCR beta chains were counted across the 666 repertoires, and roughly 10 million of these chains were shared by at least two donors. To remove PCR and sequencing errors, raw reads were error-corrected and collapsed into unique sequences using a nearest-neighbor algorithm that merged closely related sequences. V, D and J gene segments were assigned by aligning CDR3 sequences to IMGT reference sequences. For a sequence to be retained, a match of at least six nucleotides was required to both a V gene segment and a J gene segment. Rearrangements were called productive when the CDR3 lacked stop codons and stayed in frame with V and J; all others were non-productive. Following IMGT convention, CDR3 was defined as the stretch from the second conserved V-encoded cysteine to the conserved J-encoded phenylalanine. In an earlier analysis of roughly 580 of the donors, sequences lacking an unambiguous match to a single V gene segment were excluded. An earlier analysis of some 610 of the donors called V segments functional above 56.7% productive rearrangements and segregating when the between-donor standard deviation exceeded 5%. A statistical classification framework was developed to diagnose cytomegalovirus status using the catalog of TCR beta chain sequences. V and J gene assignment, in a later analysis, came from comparing TCR nucleotide sequences with IMGT/GENE-DB human TR gene sequences. In a later analysis, CDR3 sequences and most-parsimonious VDJ recombination scenarios were assigned using the TCRdist pipeline. In a later analysis, each TCR beta chain was defined by its CDR3 amino acid sequence together with its V-gene family, and reads lacking a unique V-gene family were excluded. In a later analysis, approximately 640 highly shared, low-generation-probability nucleotide sequences were removed to address suspected cross-contamination and a sequencing artifact. In a later analysis, a clonal expansion index was calculated for each public chain from normalized within-repertoire ranks of inferred template counts. Generation probabilities in a later analysis came from a VDJ recombination model fitted to out-of-frame rearrangements, and those results were checked against IGoR. A later analysis scored TCR-TCR, TCR-HLA and TCR-CMV co-occurrence with hypergeometric tests, applying a repertoire-size bias correction to TCR pairs. False discovery rates were estimated in a later analysis by permuting HLA or CMV assignments 20 times. In a later analysis, co-occurring TCRs were grouped using DBSCAN, with TCRdist sequence similarity added in when clustering inside HLA-allele-positive subsets. For co-occurrence clustering, repertoires with fewer than 30,000 or more than 120,000 public chains were excluded, along with about five repertoires with anomalous nucleotide sharing. The clones in this table, taken by TCRdb from immuneACCESS, are in-frame only. Not every clone is retained; where verified, under half of the shortfall comes from an unresolved V gene, and the cause of the rest is unknown. V and J calls and clone size come straight from that table; D and trimming were deduced from the DNA. Within this sample are about 160,000 clones, with 75% to 85% of them counted one time only. Of the sample, about 1.9% falls within the top ten clones.

The rearranged segments are TRBV9 and TRBJ2-3; TRBD2 agrees with 7 junctional bases. Sequencing input: PBMCs. The receptor was isolated from a woman younger than 35 in good health and CMV-seronegative. The bases read TGTGCCAGCAGCGTAGCGGGAGGTAGGCTCGGGGCAGATACGCAGTATTTT. It encodes CASSVAGGRLGADTQYF. The variable domain in full, with residues beyond the CDR3 obtained from the reference TRBV9 and TRBJ2-3 genes, is DSGVTQTPKHLITATGQRVTLRCSPRSGDLSVYWYQQSLDQGLQFLIQYYNGEERAKGNILERFSAQQFPDLHSELNLSSLELGDSALYFCASSVAGGRLGADTQYFGPGTRLTVL.